A selection of T cell receptor beta chains follows, all from one sample in a study of Ad26.COV2.S vaccination and SARS-CoV-2 variants. Profiling relied on immunoSEQ multiplex PCR, and the TCRdb table lists in-frame clones only, not all of them. The sample holds about 350,000 clones; approximately 86% are singletons and the top ten take approximately 11%. The sequencing here drew on peripheral blood, taken in a trial of Ad26.COV2.S vaccine versus placebo. These receptors were taken from a person between 18 and 65 years old who received the Ad26.COV2.S COVID-19 vaccine or a placebo. CDR3s include the opening cysteine and the closing phenylalanine or tryptophan.

>TRBJ1-2|TRBV7-2
CASSLDSIYGYTF
>TRBJ1-2|TRBV14
CASSQEGPGSYGYTF
>TRBJ2-3|TRBV6-5
CASSSAGSGFTDTQYF
>TRBJ1-1|TRBV27
CASSSTTGWVTEAFF
>TRBJ2-7|TRBV4-3
CASSYDRETYEQYF
>TRBJ1-2|TRBV9
CASSGQGAFHGYTF
>TRBJ2-5|TRBV30
CAWSVLSKETQYF
>TRBJ2-7|TRBV6-5
CASGSRRILGEQYF
>TRBJ2-7|TRBV9
CASSPGLAGAREQYF
>TRBJ1-2|TRBV27
CASSDNPGQIGDGYTF
>TRBJ1-5|TRBV19
CASSSSPGTGGQPQHF
>TRBJ1-1|TRBV4-2
CASTLLAREDVAFF
>TRBJ2-6|TRBV7-2
CASKLGYAGANVLTF
>TRBJ2-2|TRBV7-2
CASSYVAGQGVGELFF
>TRBJ2-1|TRBV7-9
CASSLADYGTGLSNEQFF
>TRBJ1-2|TRBV2
CASSAFKGQLDYGYTF
>TRBJ2-3|TRBV6-5
CASFRDRVIDTQYF
>TRBJ2-5|TRBV4-3
CASSQGAGDLETQYF
>TRBJ2-2|TRBV6-5
CASSEPGGTGELFF
>TRBJ2-1|TRBV5-1
CASSLAPRTSGYNEQFF
>TRBJ1-2|TRBV30
CAWGQGLGYTF
>TRBJ1-1|TRBV5-1
CASGPRQGASEAFF
>TRBJ2-1|TRBV24-1
CATSDPGAGLISNEQFF
>TRBJ2-4|TRBV21-1
CASRKAGTIKNIQYF
>TRBJ2-7|TRBV5-5
CASSLGSATVVYEQYF
>TRBJ1-3|TRBV5-4
CASSLAGGGTIYF
>TRBJ1-2|TRBV27
CASSWALDYGYTF
>TRBJ2-1|TRBV6-1
CASSNLRNNEQFF
>TRBJ1-5|TRBV7-2
CASSLELGMKPQHF
>TRBJ2-6|TRBV6-5
CASSLREGGANVLTF
>TRBJ2-3|TRBV6-1
CASSERITGGRSDTQYF
>TRBJ1-3|TRBV11-2
CAVRGATGNTIYF
>TRBJ1-4|TRBV6-5
CASSYGTGGEKLFF
>TRBJ1-1|TRBV7-9
CASSWTSLAEAFF
>TRBJ1-1|TRBV6-5
CASRKQGLGGTEAFF
>TRBJ1-1|TRBV9
CASSVEQGFTEAFF
>TRBJ1-3|TRBV4-1
CASSQDGGGNTIYF
>TRBJ2-7|TRBV7-2
CASSLGPEGTEQYF
>TRBJ2-5|TRBV28
CASSLVGRDLQETQYF
>TRBJ2-6|TRBV11-2
CASSLTSGKFSGANVLTF
>TRBJ1-5|TRBV6-2/TRBV6-3
CASSVQGGQPQHF
>TRBJ1-1|TRBV12-3/TRBV12-4
CASSFRDQGEAFF
>TRBJ1-3|TRBV7-2
CASSHLRGQGTSGNTIYF
>TRBJ2-3|TRBV9
CASSQRGDTSTDTQYF
>TRBJ2-3|TRBV20-1
CSASPSDYYSDTQYF
>TRBJ2-3|TRBV27
CASSYGTSGADFTDTQYF
>TRBJ2-1|TRBV7-9
CASSYSGTGANEQFF
>TRBJ2-1|TRBV28
CASSFIGRNNEQFF
>TRBJ2-1|TRBV11-2
CASSLVYSSSYNEQFF
>TRBJ1-2|TRBV5-4
CASTPSARDDGYTF